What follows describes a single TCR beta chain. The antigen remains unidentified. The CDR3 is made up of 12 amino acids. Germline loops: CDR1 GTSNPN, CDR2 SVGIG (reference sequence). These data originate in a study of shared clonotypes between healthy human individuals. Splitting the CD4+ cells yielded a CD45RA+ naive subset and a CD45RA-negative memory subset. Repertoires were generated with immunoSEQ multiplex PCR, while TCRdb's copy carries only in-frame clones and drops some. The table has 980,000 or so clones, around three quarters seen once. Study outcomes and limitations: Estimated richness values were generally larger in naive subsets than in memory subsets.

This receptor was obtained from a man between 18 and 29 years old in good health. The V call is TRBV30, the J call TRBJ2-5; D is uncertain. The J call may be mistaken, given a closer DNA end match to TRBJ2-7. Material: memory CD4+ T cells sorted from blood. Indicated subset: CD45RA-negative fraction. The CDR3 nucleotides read TGTGCCTGGAGTCTAAACTCCTACGAGCAGTACTTC. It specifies CAWSLNSYEQYF.